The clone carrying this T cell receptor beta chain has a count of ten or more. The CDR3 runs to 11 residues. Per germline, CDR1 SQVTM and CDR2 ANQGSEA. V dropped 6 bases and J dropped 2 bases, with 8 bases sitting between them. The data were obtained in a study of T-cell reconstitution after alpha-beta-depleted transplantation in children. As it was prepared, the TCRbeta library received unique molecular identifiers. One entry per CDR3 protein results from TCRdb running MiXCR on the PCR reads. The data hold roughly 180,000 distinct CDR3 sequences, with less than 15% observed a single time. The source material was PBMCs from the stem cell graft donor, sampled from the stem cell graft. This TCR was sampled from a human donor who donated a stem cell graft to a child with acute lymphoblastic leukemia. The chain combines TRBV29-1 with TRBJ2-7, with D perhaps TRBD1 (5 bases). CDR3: CSVATAYEQYF. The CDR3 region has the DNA TGCAGCGTGGCGACAGCCTACGAGCAGTACTTC.